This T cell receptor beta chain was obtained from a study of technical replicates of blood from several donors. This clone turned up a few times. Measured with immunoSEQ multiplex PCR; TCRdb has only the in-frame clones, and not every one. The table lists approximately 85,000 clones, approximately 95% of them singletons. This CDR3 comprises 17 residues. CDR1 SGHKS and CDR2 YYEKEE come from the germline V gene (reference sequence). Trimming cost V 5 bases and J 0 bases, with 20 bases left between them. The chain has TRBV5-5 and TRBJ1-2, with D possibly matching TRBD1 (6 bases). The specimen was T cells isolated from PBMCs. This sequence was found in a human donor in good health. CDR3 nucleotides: TGTGCCAGCAGAGCCTCCGGACAGCCCCGGGCTAACTATGGCTACACCTTC. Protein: CASRASGQPRANYGYTF.